This T cell receptor beta chain derives from a study of blood T cell repertoires in COVID-19. TCRdb's copy holds only in-frame clones and misses some; the assay was immunoSEQ multiplex PCR. This sample carries over 200,000 clones, more than 70% of them seen once, and the ten largest clones take 0.75% to 1%. This sequence was found in a woman in her thirties or forties who had recovered from COVID-19. Specimen: peripheral blood.

CDR3 sequence: CASSLRGREFGGELFF. The CDR3 DNA reads as TGTGCCAGCAGCTTGCGCGGGAGGGAGTTCGGCGGGGAGCTGTTTTTT. The chain recombines TRBV5-4 with TRBJ2-2, with 9 positions matching TRBD2. In germline, CDR1 is SGHNT, CDR2 YYREEE (reference sequence). The CDR3 covers 16 residues. With V trimmed by 1 base and J by 7 bases, 8 bases remained unmatched.